The clone carrying this T cell receptor beta chain was found a few times. Its target is not known. This specimen belongs to a study of Graves' ophthalmopathy and Graves' hyperthyroidism. Study in general: Hyperthyroidism is called stable when no ophthalmopathy develops within 18 months of follow-up. Study-level points and caveats: The model predicted progression of ophthalmopathy with a sensitivity of about 68%, and its specificity was roughly 72%. Most clonotypes expanded in thyroid above 0.001 frequency were present in blood too.

The diagnostic workup employed clinical symptoms, serum thyroxine, TRAb, thyroid ultrasound and orbital computed tomography. Germline V CDR1 and CDR2: DFQATT, SNEGSKA (reference sequence). V shed 1 base and J shed 0 bases, with 19 bases lying between them. The CDR3 has 18 amino acids. The TCR beta CDR3 regions underwent amplification from RNA transcripts. Investigators did first-round RT-PCR with HTBI primers, then second-round multiplex PCR. TCRdb re-analysed the multiplex PCR reads in MiXCR, keeping a single row per CDR3 protein. Of 1 million to 1.3 million distinct CDR3 sequences in the sample, less than 45% were seen once.

The sample was peripheral blood or thyroid tissue (not recorded which). V usage is TRBV20-1 and J usage is TRBJ1-3, with a weak D call TRBD1 (5 bases). The TCR sequence derives from an adult man with Graves' hyperthyroidism. CDR3 coding DNA: TGCAGTGCTAGAGTCTCGCCCCAGGGAGATAGCTCTGGAAACACCATATATTTT. Amino acids: CSARVSPQGDSSGNTIYF.